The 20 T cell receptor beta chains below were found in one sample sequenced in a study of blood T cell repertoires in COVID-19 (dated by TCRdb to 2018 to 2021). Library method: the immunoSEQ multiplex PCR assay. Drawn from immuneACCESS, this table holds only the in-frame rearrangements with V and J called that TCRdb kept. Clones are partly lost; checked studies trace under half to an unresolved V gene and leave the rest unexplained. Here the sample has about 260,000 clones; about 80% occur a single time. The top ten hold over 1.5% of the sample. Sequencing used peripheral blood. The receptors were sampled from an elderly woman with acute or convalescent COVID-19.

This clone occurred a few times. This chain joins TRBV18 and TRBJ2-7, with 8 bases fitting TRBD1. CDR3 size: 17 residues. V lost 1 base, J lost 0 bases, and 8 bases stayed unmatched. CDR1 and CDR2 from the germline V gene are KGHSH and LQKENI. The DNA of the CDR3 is TGTGCCAGCTCACCACTGTCCAGGGGGCGGGCCTCCTACGAGCAGTACTTC. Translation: CASSPLSRGRASYEQYF.

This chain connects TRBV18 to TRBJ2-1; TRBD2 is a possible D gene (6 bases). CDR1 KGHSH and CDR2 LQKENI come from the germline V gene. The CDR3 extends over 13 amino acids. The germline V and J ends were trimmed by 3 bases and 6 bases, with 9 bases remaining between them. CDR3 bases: TGTGCCAGCTCACCGGGACTTACCAATGAGCAGTTCTTC. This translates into CASSPGLTNEQFF.

The CDR3 DNA reads TGCGCCAGCAGTAGGACTAGCGGGACCTACAATGAGCAGTTCTTC. Amino acid sequence: CASSRTSGTYNEQFF. This chain links TRBV5-1 with TRBJ2-1; TRBD2 matches at 12 bases. Germline V gives CDR1 SGHRS, CDR2 YFSETQ. This CDR3 is built from 15 residues. Trimming took 5 bases from V and 2 from J; bases not matched to a gene: 2.

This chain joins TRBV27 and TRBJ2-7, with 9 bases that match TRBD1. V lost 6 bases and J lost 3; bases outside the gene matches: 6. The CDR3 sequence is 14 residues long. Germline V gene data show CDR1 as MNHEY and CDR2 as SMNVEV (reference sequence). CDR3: CASRSGTGLYEQYF. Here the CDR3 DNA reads TGTGCCAGCAGATCCGGGACAGGGCTCTACGAGCAGTACTTC.

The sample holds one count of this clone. CDR3 sequence (DNA): TGTGCCAGCAGCCAAGGTGAGGCTGTTTTAGGCAGGGGGCTCGACGAGCAGTACTTC. It is translated as CASSQGEAVLGRGLDEQYF. This chain joins TRBV4-2 and TRBJ2-7; TRBD1 matches at 8 bases. Per germline, CDR1 LGHNA and CDR2 YNFKEQ. This CDR3 comprises 19 residues. The junction had 19 bases not matched to a gene; V was cut back by 1 base and J by 5 bases.

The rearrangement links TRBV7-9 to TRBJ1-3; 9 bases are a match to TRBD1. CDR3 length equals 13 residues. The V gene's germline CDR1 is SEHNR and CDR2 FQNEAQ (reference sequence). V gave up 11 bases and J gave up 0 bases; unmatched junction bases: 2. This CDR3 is CAGQGNSGNTIYF. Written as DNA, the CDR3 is TGTGCCGGACAGGGGAACTCTGGAAACACCATATATTTT.

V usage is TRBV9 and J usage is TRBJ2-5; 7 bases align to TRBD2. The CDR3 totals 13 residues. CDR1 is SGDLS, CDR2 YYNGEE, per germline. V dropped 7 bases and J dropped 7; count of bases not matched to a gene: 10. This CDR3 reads CASAAREEGTQYF. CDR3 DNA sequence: TGTGCCAGCGCCGCCCGGGAGGAGGGGACCCAGTACTTC.

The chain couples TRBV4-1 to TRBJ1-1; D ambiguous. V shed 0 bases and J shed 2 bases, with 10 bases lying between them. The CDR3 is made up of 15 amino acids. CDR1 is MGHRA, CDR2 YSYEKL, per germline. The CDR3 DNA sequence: TGCGCCAGCAGCCAAGAAGTTACACTAAACACTGAAGCTTTCTTT. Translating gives CASSQEVTLNTEAFF.

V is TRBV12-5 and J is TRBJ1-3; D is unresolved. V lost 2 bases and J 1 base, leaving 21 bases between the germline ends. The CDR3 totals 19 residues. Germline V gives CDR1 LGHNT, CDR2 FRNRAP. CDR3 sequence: CASGLFGVGGPNSGNTIYF. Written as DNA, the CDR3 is TGTGCTAGTGGTTTGTTCGGGGTTGGTGGGCCCAATTCTGGAAACACCATATATTTT.

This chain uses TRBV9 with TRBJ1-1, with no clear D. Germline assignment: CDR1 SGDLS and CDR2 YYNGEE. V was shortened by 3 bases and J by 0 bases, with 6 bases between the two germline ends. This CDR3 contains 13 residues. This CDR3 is CASSGQVNTEAFF. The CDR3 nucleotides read TGTGCCAGCAGCGGGCAGGTGAACACTGAAGCTTTCTTT.

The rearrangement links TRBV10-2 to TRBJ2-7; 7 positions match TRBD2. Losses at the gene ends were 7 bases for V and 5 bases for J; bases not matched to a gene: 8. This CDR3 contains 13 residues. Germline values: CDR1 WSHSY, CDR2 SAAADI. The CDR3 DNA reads TGCGCCAGCACCGGACTAGTTGAAGACGAGCAGTACTTC. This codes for CASTGLVEDEQYF.

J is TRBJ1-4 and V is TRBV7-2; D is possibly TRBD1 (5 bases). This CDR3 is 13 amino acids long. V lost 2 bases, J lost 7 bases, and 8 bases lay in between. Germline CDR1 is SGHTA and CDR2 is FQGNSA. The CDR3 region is CASSLQGAEKLFF. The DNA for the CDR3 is TGTGCCAGCAGCTTACAGGGTGCTGAAAAACTGTTTTTT.

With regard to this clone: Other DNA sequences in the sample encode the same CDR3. This CDR3 is CATSSGVYNEQFF. The CDR3 DNA reads as TGTGCCACCAGCAGCGGAGTGTACAATGAGCAGTTCTTC. The V call is TRBV15, the J call TRBJ2-1; D is undetermined. The CDR3 extends over 13 amino acids. The ends were cut back, 3 bases at V and 4 bases at J, with 7 bases in the middle. From germline, CDR1 is LNHNV and CDR2 YYDKDF (reference sequence).

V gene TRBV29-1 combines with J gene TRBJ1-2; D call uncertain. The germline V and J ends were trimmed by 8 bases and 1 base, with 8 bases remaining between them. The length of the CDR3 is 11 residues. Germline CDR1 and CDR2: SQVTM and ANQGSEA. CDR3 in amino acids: CSTYYNYGYTF. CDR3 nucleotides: TGCAGCACCTACTATAACTATGGCTACACCTTC.

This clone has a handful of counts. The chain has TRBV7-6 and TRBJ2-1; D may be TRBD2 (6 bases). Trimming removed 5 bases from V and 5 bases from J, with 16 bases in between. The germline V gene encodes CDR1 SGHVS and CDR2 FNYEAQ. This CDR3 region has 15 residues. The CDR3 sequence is CASSRDSGIHNEQFF. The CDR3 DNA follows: TGTGCCAGCAGCCGGGACTCTGGAATCCACAATGAGCAGTTCTTC.

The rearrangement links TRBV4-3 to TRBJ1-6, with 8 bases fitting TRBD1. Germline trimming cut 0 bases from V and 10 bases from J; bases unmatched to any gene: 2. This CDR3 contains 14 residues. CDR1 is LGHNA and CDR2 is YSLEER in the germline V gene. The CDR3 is CASSQETGGSPLHF. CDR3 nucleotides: TGCGCCAGCAGCCAAGAAACAGGGGGATCACCCCTCCACTTT.

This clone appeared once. This CDR3 is CASSWLAGTELNTEAFF. The CDR3 DNA reads as TGTGCCAGCAGTTGGCTCGCCGGGACAGAATTAAACACTGAAGCTTTCTTT. The V gene is TRBV27, the J gene TRBJ1-1; 7 bases are shared with TRBD1. This CDR3 has 17 residues. V was clipped by 4 bases and J by 2 bases; unmatched bases: 13. Looked up from germline, CDR1 is MNHEY and CDR2 is SMNVEV (reference sequence).

In DNA, the CDR3 is TGTGCCAGTAGTGCAAGAGCTATGAACACTGAAGCTTTCTTT. Its translation is CASSARAMNTEAFF. The gene calls are TRBV19 and TRBJ1-1; D not certain. Trimming shortened V by 5 bases and J by 0 bases, and 10 bases separated the two germline ends. There are 14 residues in the CDR3. Per the germline V gene, CDR1 is LNHDA and CDR2 is SQIVND (reference sequence).

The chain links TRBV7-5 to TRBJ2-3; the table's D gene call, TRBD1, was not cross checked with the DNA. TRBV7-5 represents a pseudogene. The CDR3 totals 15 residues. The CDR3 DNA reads TGTGTCAGAAGCTTCCCACCGGGACAAGCAGATACGCAGTATTTT. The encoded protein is CVRSFPPGQADTQYF.

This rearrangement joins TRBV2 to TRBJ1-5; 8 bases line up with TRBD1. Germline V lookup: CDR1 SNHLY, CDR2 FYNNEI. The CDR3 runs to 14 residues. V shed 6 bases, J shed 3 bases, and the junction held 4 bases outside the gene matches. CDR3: CASSRQGYNQPQHF. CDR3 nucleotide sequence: TGTGCCAGCAGCAGACAGGGGTACAATCAGCCCCAGCATTTT.